The 9 T cell receptor beta chains below all came from one sample that was sequenced in a study of shared T cell receptors in the human thymus. TCRdb's copy holds only in-frame clones and misses some; the assay was immunoSEQ multiplex PCR. Of about 660,000 clones listed, roughly 90% are singletons. These data were likewise used in another study, on human thymus T cells.

The sequenced sample was thymocytes. Receptors originate from a boy in the first two years of life with a congenital heart defect.

The chain recombines TRBV19 with TRBJ1-3, with 7 bases matching TRBD1. This CDR3 has 16 residues. Losses at the gene ends were 5 bases for V and 4 bases for J; bases not matched to a gene: 11. CDR1 and CDR2 from the germline V gene are LNHDA and SQIVND (reference sequence). This chain's CDR3 is CASSPLNQGEGNTIYF. CDR3 nucleotides: TGTGCCAGTAGTCCTCTAAACCAGGGGGAAGGAAACACCATATATTTT. Full variable domain (outside the CDR3, taken from reference TRBV19 and TRBJ1-3): DGGITQSPKYLFRKEGQNVTLSCEQNLNHDAMYWYRQDPGQGLRLIYYSQIVNDFQKGDIAEGYSVSREKKESFPLTVTSAQKNPTAFYLCASSPLNQGEGNTIYFGEGSWLTVV.

The chain is built from TRBV6-1 and TRBJ2-1, with TRBD2 matching 7 bases. CDR1 and CDR2 (germline): MNHNS, SASEGT. With 2 bases clipped from V and 7 bases from J, the junction kept 5 bases outside the gene matches. This CDR3 spans 14 amino acids. In nucleotides, the CDR3 is TGTGCCAGCAGTGAAAGAGGACTAGTAAATGAGCAGTTCTTC. Its translation: CASSERGLVNEQFF.

J is TRBJ2-7 and V is TRBV27; 11 positions match TRBD1. V gave up 5 bases and J gave up 0 bases; unmatched junction bases: 12. Germline V lookup: CDR1 MNHEY, CDR2 SMNVEV (reference sequence). The CDR3 runs 18 residues. The CDR3 DNA reads as TGTGCCAGCAGTCCGCGGACAGGGGGCGGCCTCAGCTCCTACGAGCAGTACTTC. Amino acids: CASSPRTGGGLSSYEQYF.

V is TRBV6-1 and J is TRBJ2-5, with 7 bases matching TRBD2. CDR1 is MNHNS, CDR2 SASEGT, per germline. The CDR3 totals 17 residues. J lost 1 base, V lost 2 bases, and 10 bases had no gene match. The CDR3 coding sequence is TGTGCCAGCAGTGAATGGGGGGGGACCGTCGTCCAAGAGACCCAGTACTTC. This sequence encodes CASSEWGGTVVQETQYF.

This CDR3 reads CASGFLGTGGAGTSGRAYTGELFF. The CDR3, as DNA: TGTGCTAGTGGTTTCCTCGGGACAGGGGGCGCTGGGACTAGCGGGAGGGCCTACACCGGGGAGCTGTTTTTT. V gene TRBV12-5 combines with J gene TRBJ2-2; 16 bases match TRBD2. Germline V gives CDR1 LGHNT, CDR2 FRNRAP. V lost 3 bases and J lost 3; bases outside the gene matches: 22. This CDR3 has 24 residues.

The chain recombines TRBV11-2 with TRBJ2-7; D gene unclear. This CDR3 is 13 amino acids long. V was shortened by 4 bases and J by 4 bases, with 11 bases between the two germline ends. CDR1 is SGHAT and CDR2 is FQNNGV in the germline V gene. The CDR3 spells CASSSDILYEQYF. Written as DNA, the CDR3 is TGTGCCAGCAGCTCCGATATTCTATACGAGCAGTACTTC.

The rearrangement uses TRBV28 and TRBJ2-1; 13 bases are a match to TRBD2. The V segment lost 5 bases and the J segment 1 base; nucleotides outside the gene matches: 11. The CDR3 consists of 19 residues. In germline, CDR1 is MDHEN, CDR2 SYDVKM. The CDR3 nucleotides read TGTGCCAGCAGTCCCTGGACTAGCGGGAGAGGCCCTTCCTACAATGAGCAGTTCTTC. Translating gives CASSPWTSGRGPSYNEQFF. Full variable domain (rest looked up from reference TRBV28 and TRBJ2-1): DVKVTQSSRYLVKRTGEKVFLECVQDMDHENMFWYRQDPGLGLRLIYFSYDVKMKEKGDIPEGYSVSREKKERFSLILESASTNQTSMYLCASSPWTSGRGPSYNEQFFGPGTRLTVL.

V and J are TRBV28 and TRBJ1-5; D possibly corresponds to TRBD1 (5 bases). V shed 6 bases and J shed 3 bases, with 21 bases lying between them. Per germline, CDR1 MDHEN and CDR2 SYDVKM. CDR3 length: 17 residues. As DNA, the CDR3 is TGTGCCAGCAGACCTGGGGTCCGGCAGGGAAACAATCAGCCCCAGCATTTT. It specifies CASRPGVRQGNNQPQHF.

The chain carries TRBV30 and TRBJ1-4; 7 bases align to TRBD1. The CDR3 extends over 14 amino acids. Germline lookup yields CDR1 GTSNPN and CDR2 SVGIG (reference sequence). V lost 4 bases, J lost 8 bases, and 10 bases stayed unmatched. CDR3 in amino acids: CAWNPQGRREKLFF. For the CDR3, the DNA is TGTGCCTGGAATCCACAGGGGAGGAGGGAAAAACTGTTTTTT.